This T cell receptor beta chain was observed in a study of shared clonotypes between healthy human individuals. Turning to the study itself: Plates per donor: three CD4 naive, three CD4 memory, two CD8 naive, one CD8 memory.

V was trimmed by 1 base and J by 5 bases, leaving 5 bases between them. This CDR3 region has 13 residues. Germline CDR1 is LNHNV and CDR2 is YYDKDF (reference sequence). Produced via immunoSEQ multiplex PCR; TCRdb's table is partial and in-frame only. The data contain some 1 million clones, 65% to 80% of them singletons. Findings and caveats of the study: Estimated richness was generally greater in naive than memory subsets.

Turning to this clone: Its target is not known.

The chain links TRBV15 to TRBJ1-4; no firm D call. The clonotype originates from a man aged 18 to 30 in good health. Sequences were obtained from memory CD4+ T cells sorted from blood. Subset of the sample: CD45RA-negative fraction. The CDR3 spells CATSRGANEKLFF. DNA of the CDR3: TGTGCCACCAGCAGAGGGGCCAATGAAAAACTGTTTTTT. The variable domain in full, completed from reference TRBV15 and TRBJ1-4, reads DAMVIQNPRYQVTQFGKPVTLSCSQTLNHNVMYWYQQKSSQAPKLLFHYYDKDFNNEADTPDNFQSRRPNTSFCFLDIRSPGLGDTAMYLCATSRGANEKLFFGSGTQLSVL.